This TCR beta chain was sequenced in a study of T cells expressing NK-cell markers. Study background: Sorted T-cell subsets CD3+CD56+NKG2C+, CD3+CD56+NKG2C- and CD3+CD56-NKG2C+ were TCR beta-sequenced. Whole-study results and caveats: Where several donors were concerned, these clonotypes also led the CD3+CD56-NKG2C+ fraction. HCMV specificity of expanded NKG2C+ T cell clones remained unclear.

CDR3 length: 16 amino acids. Germline values: CDR1 DFQATT, CDR2 SNEGSKA (reference sequence). TCRdb reprocessed the 5' RACE reads and reports one entry per CDR3 protein, with no DNA. Its listing shows about 550,000 distinct CDR3 sequences. On this clonotype itself: Its matching antigen is unknown.

The sample consisted of blood T cells: a sorted CD56 or NKG2C T cell subset, CD4+ or CD8+ T cells, or bulk PBMC T cells (not recorded which). The receptor was derived from a man between 18 and 29 years old in good health. The chain employs TRBV20-1 and TRBJ2-7; TCRdb names TRBD2, which stays unverified in the absence of DNA. The CDR3 spells CSAPDSLAGSSYEQYF.